This entry lists 25 T cell receptor beta chains sequenced from one sample in a study of blood T cells in healthy people across ages. The authors ran a second PCR of 7 to 11 cycles using a sample-barcoded 5' primer and a J-beta primer mix. A single record per CDR3 protein comes from TCRdb applying MiXCR to the 5' RACE reads. The sample has about 830,000 distinct CDR3 sequences, more than 45% seen once; the top ten hold roughly 22%. Sequenced material: blood. The source is a man aged 25 to 40 in good health.

About this clonotype: The junction departs from germline at one end; a sequencing error may be responsible. The chain carries TRBV7-2 and TRBJ2-7; maybe TRBD1 (6 bases). Germline loops: CDR1 SGHTA, CDR2 FQGNSA. The CDR3 runs to 13 residues. CDR3 coding DNA: TGTGCCCGCAGCCCGCCGAACAGGGACGAGCAGTACTTC. This codes for CARSPPNRDEQYF.

V gene TRBV28 combines with J gene TRBJ2-3; 11 bases are shared with TRBD2. The CDR3 covers 16 residues. Germline loops: CDR1 MDHEN, CDR2 SYDVKM. J was trimmed by 5 bases and V by 2 bases; bases with no gene match: 6. CDR3 coding DNA: TGTGCCAGCAGTTTAGTACTAGCGGGAGTAAAAGATACGCAGTATTTT. Translating it yields CASSLVLAGVKDTQYF.

This clonotype was seen a handful of times. V gene TRBV20-1 combines with J gene TRBJ2-3; D is unresolved. The germline V gene has CDR1 DFQATT and CDR2 SNEGSKA (reference sequence). Trimming shortened V by 6 bases and J by 1 base, and 5 bases separated the two germline ends. The CDR3 totals 11 residues. The CDR3 reads CSAQGTDTQYF. The CDR3 DNA is TGCAGTGCCCAGGGCACAGATACGCAGTATTTT.

This clonotype has just a few counts. The V gene is TRBV20-1, the J gene TRBJ1-6; the match to TRBD1 covers 7 bases. Trimming removed 6 bases from V and 8 bases from J; junction bases left unmatched: 10. The CDR3 covers 14 residues. CDR1 DFQATT and CDR2 SNEGSKA come from the germline V gene (reference sequence). The CDR3 region is CSAYLGQRDSPLHF. The CDR3 DNA reads as TGCAGTGCGTACTTGGGACAGCGGGATTCACCCCTCCACTTT.

The chain is built from TRBV20-1 and TRBJ2-7; the D is unclear. This CDR3 spans 13 amino acids. Germline V gene data show CDR1 as DFQATT and CDR2 as SNEGSKA (reference sequence). V lost 5 bases and J 0 bases, leaving 11 bases between the germline ends. The DNA for the CDR3 is TGCAGTGCTCTCCGTGTGAGCTCCTACGAGCAGTACTTC. It is translated as CSALRVSSYEQYF.

This clonotype was counted only a few times. J is TRBJ2-5 and V is TRBV9; a possible D gene is TRBD2 (5 bases). V was shortened by 6 bases and J by 5 bases, with 14 bases between the two germline ends. The CDR3 is 13 residues long. The germline gives CDR1 SGDLS, CDR2 YYNGEE. The CDR3 nucleotides are TGTGCCAGCATAGCGCCTTACGGGGAGACCCAGTACTTC. It yields the protein CASIAPYGETQYF.

V gene TRBV10-3 combines with J gene TRBJ2-1, with D tentatively TRBD1 (7 bases). Trimming stripped 7 bases from V and 6 bases from J, with 19 bases between. CDR1 ENHRY and CDR2 SYGVKD come from the germline V gene. The CDR3 loop spans 15 amino acids. The CDR3 loop reads CAIKGGDSRTNEQFF. CDR3 sequence (DNA): TGTGCCATCAAGGGCGGGGACAGTAGGACCAATGAGCAGTTCTTC.

This clonotype appeared once. J is TRBJ2-7 and V is TRBV4-1; D unclear. Germline V gene sequence: CDR1 MGHRA, CDR2 YSYEKL. V lost 1 base and J 2 bases, leaving 9 bases between the germline ends. CDR3 size: 14 residues. The CDR3 nucleotides are TGCGCCAGCAGCCAAGGTTCAGCCACCTACGAGCAGTACTTC. Its translation: CASSQGSATYEQYF.

This clonotype was found a few times. The chain joins TRBV12-3 or TRBV12-4 to TRBJ1-2, with 9 bases that match TRBD1. The length of the CDR3 is 13 residues. The V segment lost 3 bases and the J segment 10 bases; nucleotides outside the gene matches: 6. The CDR3 loop reads CASSFLGTGIYTF. For the CDR3, the DNA is TGTGCCAGCAGTTTTCTGGGGACAGGGATCTACACCTTC.

The rearrangement links TRBV5-6 to TRBJ2-5; D is ambiguous. The length of the CDR3 is 15 residues. With 0 bases removed from V and 1 base from J, the gap between germline ends came to 10 bases. Germline V gene data show CDR1 as SGHDT and CDR2 as YYEEEE. CDR3 nucleotide sequence: TGTGCCAGCAGCTTGGTCCGAACTTTCCAAGAGACCCAGTACTTC. Protein sequence: CASSLVRTFQETQYF.

This clonotype has more than one count but fewer than ten. This sequence joins TRBV7-9 and TRBJ1-1; D not certain. The V and J ends lost 4 bases and 6 bases respectively, with 6 bases between them. Germline-derived CDR1 and CDR2 are SEHNR and FQNEAQ (reference sequence). CDR3 size: 11 residues. The CDR3 here is CASSSAPEAFF. DNA of the CDR3: TGTGCCAGCAGCTCAGCTCCTGAAGCTTTCTTT.

The rearrangement joins TRBV20-1 to TRBJ2-5; D is perhaps TRBD1 or TRBD2 (6 bases each). Germline CDR1 is DFQATT and CDR2 is SNEGSKA (reference sequence). V gave up 5 bases and J gave up 4 bases, with 17 bases separating them. This CDR3 has 14 residues. The CDR3 nucleotides are TGCAGTGCTCAAAAGGGGGGCCCTGTAGAGACCCAGTACTTC. It is translated as CSAQKGGPVETQYF.

In its sample, this clonotype was seen a few times. CDR3 DNA: TGCAGTGCGTTCGGCGGAGGGGCACAAGAGACCCAGTACTTC. Translated: CSAFGGGAQETQYF. The chain combines TRBV20-1 with TRBJ2-5, with D tentatively TRBD2 (6 bases). The V gene's germline CDR1 is DFQATT and CDR2 SNEGSKA (reference sequence). V dropped 6 bases and J dropped 2 bases, with 16 bases sitting between them. CDR3 size: 14 residues.

The gene calls are TRBV7-3 and TRBJ2-1, with no clear D. The ends were cut back, 4 bases at V and 9 bases at J, with 16 bases in the middle. The germline CDR1 and CDR2 sequences are SGHTA and FQGTGA. The CDR3 runs 14 residues. The CDR3 region is CASSSETDGSEQFF. CDR3 coding DNA: TGTGCCAGCAGCTCCGAAACGGACGGTAGTGAGCAGTTCTTC. Full variable domain (missing parts from reference TRBV7-3 and TRBJ2-1): GAGVSQTPSNKVTEKGKYVELRCDPISGHTALYWYRQSLGQGPEFLIYFQGTGAADDSGLPNDRFFAVRPEGSVSTLKIQRTERGDSAVYLCASSSETDGSEQFFGPGTRLTVL.

V is TRBV3-1 and J is TRBJ2-7; TRBD1 aligns across 7 bases. TRBJ2-5 matches the DNA end more closely, so the J call is doubtful. CDR1 and CDR2 (germline): LGHDT, YNNKEL (reference sequence). The CDR3 covers 13 residues. The CDR3 spells CASSSLQGETQYF. The CDR3 DNA sequence: TGTGCCAGCAGCAGCCTACAGGGGGAGACCCAGTACTTC.

The chain joins TRBV20-1 to TRBJ2-7; a weak D match, TRBD2 (6 bases). CDR1 DFQATT and CDR2 SNEGSKA come from the germline V gene (reference sequence). Trimming cost V 2 bases and J 0 bases, with 11 bases left between them. The CDR3 loop spans 14 amino acids. CDR3 in DNA: TGCAGTGCTAGATCCTCCGGGAGCTCCTACGAGCAGTACTTC. Encoded protein: CSARSSGSSYEQYF.

The chain combines TRBV7-2 with TRBJ1-2; a possible D gene is TRBD1 (6 bases). Germline V gene sequence: CDR1 SGHTA, CDR2 FQGNSA. There are 17 residues in the CDR3. Between the trimmed V and J ends, which lost 5 bases and 2 bases, there was a span of 21 bases. The CDR3 DNA sequence: TGTGCCAGCAGCCAATTCGGCGGGGGGGCTTCCAACTATGGCTACACCTTC. Its translation is CASSQFGGGASNYGYTF.

The chain joins TRBV29-1 to TRBJ2-7; 7 nucleotides match TRBD1. The V gene's germline CDR1 is SQVTM and CDR2 ANQGSEA. The V and J ends lost 6 bases and 0 bases, in that order; junction bases with no gene match: 5. The CDR3 runs 13 residues. The DNA for the CDR3 is TGCAGCGTACGGCACAGGGGCTCCTACGAGCAGTACTTC. This translates into CSVRHRGSYEQYF.

This clonotype was found a few times. The CDR3 is CAISEGLEDTF. The CDR3 DNA follows: TGTGCCATCAGTGAGGGTTTGGAGGACACCTTC. The chain couples TRBV10-3 to TRBJ1-2; no firm D call. The CDR3 runs to 11 residues. CDR1 and CDR2 from the germline V gene are ENHRY and SYGVKD. Trimming took 2 bases from V and 12 from J, leaving 10 bases between them.

This rearrangement joins TRBV7-2 to TRBJ2-7; a weak D match, TRBD2 (6 bases). Trimming removed 3 bases at V and 9 bases at J, with 18 bases between. In germline, CDR1 is SGHTA, CDR2 FQGNSA. The CDR3 loop spans 14 amino acids. The CDR3 is CASSFSGGAAGQYF. DNA for the CDR3: TGTGCCAGCAGCTTTAGCGGAGGGGCCGCTGGGCAGTACTTC.

This chain connects TRBV27 to TRBJ2-7; 12 nucleotides match TRBD2. The germline gives CDR1 MNHEY, CDR2 SMNVEV (reference sequence). The CDR3 runs to 17 residues. V gave up 8 bases and J gave up 2 bases; unmatched junction bases: 13. CDR3 amino acids: CASVAASGRAPPYEQYF. CDR3 sequence (DNA): TGTGCCAGCGTGGCGGCTAGCGGGAGGGCTCCCCCCTACGAGCAGTACTTC.

CDR3 sequence (DNA): TGTGCCAGCAGTGACCAGGGGTCCACTGAAGCTTTCTTT. It translates to CASSDQGSTEAFF. The chain uses TRBV25-1 and TRBJ1-1; a weak D match, TRBD1 (6 bases). The germline CDR1 and CDR2 sequences are MGHDK and SYGVNS. CDR3 length: 13 amino acids. V was shortened by 3 bases and J by 4 bases, with 9 bases between the two germline ends.

The chain employs TRBV5-8 and TRBJ2-1, with 10 bases matching TRBD1. The CDR3 sequence is 14 residues long. In germline, CDR1 is SGHTS, CDR2 YDEGEE. Trimming at V came to 9 bases and at J to 3 bases, leaving 6 bases not matched to a gene. The chain's CDR3 is CATRRDRGYNEQFF. CDR3 in DNA: TGTGCCACACGCCGGGACAGGGGCTACAATGAGCAGTTCTTC.

This chain joins TRBV15 and TRBJ2-5; 7 positions agree with TRBD2. This CDR3 contains 15 residues. Germline CDR1 LNHNV, CDR2 YYDKDF (reference sequence). Losses at the gene ends were 0 bases for V and 5 bases for J; bases not matched to a gene: 6. CDR3 protein: CATSRDWTSRETQYF. DNA for the CDR3: TGTGCCACCAGCAGAGACTGGACTAGTCGGGAGACCCAGTACTTC.

The chain employs TRBV20-1 and TRBJ2-1; D is unclear. Per germline, CDR1 DFQATT and CDR2 SNEGSKA (reference sequence). The CDR3 contains 12 residues. Trimming shortened V by 1 base and J by 6 bases, and 7 bases separated the two germline ends. The CDR3 region is CSARALGNEQFF. For the CDR3, the DNA is TGCAGTGCTAGAGCCCTGGGCAATGAGCAGTTCTTC.